This T cell receptor (beta chain) was documented in a study of graft-versus-host responses after intestinal transplantation. Study in general: Those transplanted obtained multivisceral, liver-intestinal, or isolated intestinal grafts. Anti-thymocyte globulin was used for induction in all recipients, who then took tacrolimus and steroids for 3 to 4 years.

A note on this clone: Its antigen is as yet unknown.

Sequencing was performed with immunoSEQ multiplex PCR; in TCRdb, only in-frame clones are kept and a portion is missing. The sample shows 89,000 or so clones, about four fifths of them seen only once. Germline V gene data show CDR1 as MDHEN and CDR2 as SYDVKM. CDR3 length: 15 residues. Trimming left V 5 bases short and J 3 bases short, with 11 bases between. Study-level findings and limits: Allografts carried high graft-versus-host to host-versus-graft clonal ratios in patients having graft-donor T cell macrochimerism. Levels of circulating GvH clones at their peak were associated with early post-transplant HvG declines.

The chain carries TRBV28 and TRBJ2-6, with D maybe TRBD1 (6 bases). The sequenced sample was unstimulated CD4+ T cells sorted from spleen or lymph node cells, obtained before intestinal transplant. This clonotype originated in a human donor who received an intestinal transplant. CDR3 sequence: CASSLEGVGANVLTF. In DNA, the CDR3 is TGTGCCAGCAGTCTTGAGGGGGTTGGGGCCAACGTCCTGACTTTC.